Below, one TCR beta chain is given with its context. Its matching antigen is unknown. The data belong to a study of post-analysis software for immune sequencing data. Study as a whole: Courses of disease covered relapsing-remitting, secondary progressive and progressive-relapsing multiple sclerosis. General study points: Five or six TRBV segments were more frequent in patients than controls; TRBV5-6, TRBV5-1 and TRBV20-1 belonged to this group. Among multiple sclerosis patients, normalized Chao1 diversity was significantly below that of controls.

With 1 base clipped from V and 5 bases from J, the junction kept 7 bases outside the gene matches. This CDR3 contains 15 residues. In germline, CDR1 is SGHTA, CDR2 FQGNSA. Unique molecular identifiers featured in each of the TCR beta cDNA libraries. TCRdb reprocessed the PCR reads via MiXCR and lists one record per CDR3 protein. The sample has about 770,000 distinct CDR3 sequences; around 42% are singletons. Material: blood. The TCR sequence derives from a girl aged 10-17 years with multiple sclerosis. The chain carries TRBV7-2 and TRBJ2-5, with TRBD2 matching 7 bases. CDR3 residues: CASSLVTTSWETQYF. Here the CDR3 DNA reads TGTGCCAGCAGCTTAGTCACGACTAGCTGGGAGACCCAGTACTTC.